This entry is about one T cell receptor beta chain. Germline V gives CDR1 SNHLY, CDR2 FYNNEI. The length of the CDR3 is 15 residues. The ends lost 4 bases at V and 4 bases at J; junction bases unmatched: 8. The repertoire was sequenced with immunoSEQ multiplex PCR; TCRdb's copy has only in-frame clones and lacks some. The table has tens of thousands of clones, 75% to 85% seen once. The data were taken from a study of OX40 agonist ivuxolimab in advanced cancers. V gene TRBV2 combines with J gene TRBJ1-1; 8 bases fit TRBD1. The sequence came from an adult with an advanced solid tumor such as melanoma, head and neck, liver or kidney cancer. The input for sequencing was CD4+ or CD8+ T cells sorted from blood, taken in a trial of the OX40 agonist ivuxolimab. CDR3 region: CASSGTGGSGTEAFF. The CDR3, as DNA: TGTGCCAGCAGTGGAACAGGGGGATCAGGCACTGAAGCTTTCTTT. Filled out from reference TRBV2 and TRBJ1-1, the complete variable domain reads EPEVTQTPSHQVTQMGQEVILRCVPISNHLYFYWYRQILGQKVEFLVSFYNNEISEKSEIFDDQFSVERPDGSNFTLKIRSTKLEDSAMYFCASSGTGGSGTEAFFGQGTRLTVV.